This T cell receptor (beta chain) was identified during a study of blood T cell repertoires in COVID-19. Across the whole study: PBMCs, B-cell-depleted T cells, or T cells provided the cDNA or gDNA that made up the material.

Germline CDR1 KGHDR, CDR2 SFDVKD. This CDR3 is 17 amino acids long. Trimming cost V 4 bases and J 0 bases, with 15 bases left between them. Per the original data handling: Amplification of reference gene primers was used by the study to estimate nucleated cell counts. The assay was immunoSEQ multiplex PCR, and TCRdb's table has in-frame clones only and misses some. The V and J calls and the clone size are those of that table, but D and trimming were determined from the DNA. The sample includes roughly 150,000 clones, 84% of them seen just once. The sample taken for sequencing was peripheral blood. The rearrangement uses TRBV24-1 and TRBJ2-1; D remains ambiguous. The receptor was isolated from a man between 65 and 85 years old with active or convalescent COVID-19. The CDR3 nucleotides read TGTGCCACCAGTGACACGTCACCGTTGAGCTCCTACAATGAGCAGTTCTTC. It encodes CATSDTSPLSSYNEQFF.